These 22 T cell receptor beta chains share one sample of origin, sequenced in a study of CD8 T cells in Susac syndrome. Reverse transcription used roughly 0.45 to 1 ug RNA and random hexamers. Each CDR3 protein is one row after TCRdb ran MiXCR on the immunoSEQ multiplex PCR reads. The sample has a few hundred thousand distinct CDR3 sequences, around nine tenths seen once. The sample taken for sequencing was CD8+ T cells from PBMCs. These receptors all come from a human donor with multiple sclerosis.

The chain's CDR3 is CASSLPQGVNTEAFF. CDR3 DNA sequence: TGTGCCAGCAGCTTACCACAGGGGGTGAACACTGAAGCTTTCTTT. This chain joins TRBV7-9 and TRBJ1-1, with TRBD1 identical over 8 bases. CDR1 SEHNR and CDR2 FQNEAQ come from the germline V gene (reference sequence). Trimming removed 2 bases from V and 0 bases from J; junction bases left unmatched: 2. CDR3 size: 15 residues. Combining the CDR3 with reference TRBV7-9 and TRBJ1-1 gives the whole variable domain DTGVSQNPRHKITKRGQNVTFRCDPISEHNRLYWYRQTLGQGPEFLTYFQNEAQLEKSRLLSDRFSAERPKGSFSTLEIQRTEQGDSAMYLCASSLPQGVNTEAFFGQGTRLTVV.

This chain uses TRBV5-1 with TRBJ1-2, with 10 bases fitting TRBD1. Germline V CDR1 and CDR2: SGHRS, YFSETQ. The CDR3 loop spans 14 amino acids. The trim removed 0 bases at V and 8 bases at J, leaving 4 bases unmatched. In nucleotides, the CDR3 is TGCGCCAGCAGCTTGGGAGGGACAGGGGACGGCTACACCTTC. Amino acids: CASSLGGTGDGYTF.

The CDR3 DNA reads as TGTGCCAGCAGTTTCTACGGGGGGGCCGACAATGAGCAGTTCTTC. Encoded protein: CASSFYGGADNEQFF. V and J are TRBV12-3 or TRBV12-4 and TRBJ2-1; 8 bases align to TRBD2. The CDR3 consists of 15 residues. V shed 3 bases, J shed 5 bases, and the junction held 6 bases outside the gene matches.

This clonotype has only one observation. The chain has TRBV27 and TRBJ2-1, with TRBD2 as a possible D gene (5 bases). V dropped 5 bases and J dropped 2 bases, with 10 bases sitting between them. This CDR3 contains 14 residues. Germline values: CDR1 MNHEY, CDR2 SMNVEV (reference sequence). CDR3 protein: CASSPFGAYNEQFF. For the CDR3, the DNA is TGTGCCAGCAGTCCATTCGGGGCCTACAATGAGCAGTTCTTC.

This rearrangement joins TRBV6-1 to TRBJ1-2, with 7 positions matching TRBD1. CDR1 is MNHNS, CDR2 SASEGT, per germline. The length of the CDR3 is 16 residues. Germline trimming cut 6 bases from V and 1 base from J; bases unmatched to any gene: 11. The CDR3 here is CASSTTGWAINYGYTF. The CDR3 DNA follows: TGTGCCAGCAGCACGACAGGGTGGGCGATTAACTATGGCTACACCTTC.

In regard to this clonotype: The junction does not match germline at one end; this may be a read error. The chain links TRBV2 to TRBJ2-7, with 7 bases fitting TRBD1. The germline V gene encodes CDR1 SNHLY and CDR2 FYNNEI. This CDR3 comprises 11 residues. The CDR3 is CASSPGQDGHF. The DNA of the CDR3 is TGTGCCAGCAGCCCCGGACAGGATGGGCACTTC.

The chain has TRBV12-3 or TRBV12-4 and TRBJ2-1, with 9 bases that match TRBD1. This CDR3 spans 15 amino acids. V shed 5 bases, J shed 5 bases, and the junction held 7 bases outside the gene matches. CDR3 nucleotides: TGTGCCAGCAGTCCGTGGACAGGGGATAACAATGAGCAGTTCTTC. Protein: CASSPWTGDNNEQFF.

CDR3 DNA: TGTGCCAGCAGCTTAGGAGGGCAGTCCCTCAACTATGGCTACACCTTC. Translation gives CASSLGGQSLNYGYTF. The V call is TRBV7-9, the J call TRBJ1-2; D not resolved. V shed 1 base and J shed 2 bases, with 14 bases lying between them. CDR3 length: 16 residues. Germline CDR1 reads SEHNR; CDR2 reads FQNEAQ (reference sequence).

The rearrangement joins TRBV30 to TRBJ2-7; D perhaps matches TRBD1 (5 bases). The CDR3 extends over 14 amino acids. CDR1 and CDR2 from the germline V gene are GTSNPN and SVGIG (reference sequence). V was pared by 1 base and J by 7 bases, with 17 bases between. The CDR3 loop is CAWSALGATGEQYF. The DNA of the CDR3 is TGTGCCTGGAGTGCCCTAGGGGCCACCGGGGAGCAGTACTTC.

The V call is TRBV7-9, the J call TRBJ1-1, with D hard to call. V was trimmed by 5 bases and J by 7 bases, leaving 11 bases between them. CDR3 length: 12 amino acids. From germline, CDR1 is SEHNR and CDR2 FQNEAQ (reference sequence). DNA for the CDR3: TGTGCCAGCAGCACCGAGGGTTTTGAAGCTTTCTTT. It codes for CASSTEGFEAFF.

The rearrangement joins TRBV7-9 to TRBJ2-7; 7 bases match TRBD2. Looked up from germline, CDR1 is SEHNR and CDR2 is FQNEAQ (reference sequence). V was pared by 5 bases and J by 2 bases, with 18 bases of the junction left unmatched. The CDR3 totals 18 residues. The CDR3: CASSPGGSSGLRTYEQYF. The CDR3, as DNA: TGTGCCAGCAGCCCTGGGGGGTCTAGCGGCCTCCGGACCTACGAGCAGTACTTC.

The J gene is TRBJ2-5, the V gene TRBV13; 7 bases agree with TRBD2. J lost 1 base, V lost 2 bases, and 7 bases had no gene match. CDR3 length: 16 amino acids. The germline CDR1 and CDR2 sequences are PRHDT and FYEKMQ (reference sequence). CDR3 loop: CASSLRGGLGQETQYF. The CDR3 coding sequence is TGTGCCAGCAGCTTAAGGGGAGGGTTGGGCCAAGAGACCCAGTACTTC.

In the case of this clonotype: Compared with germline, one end of the junction differs, possibly owing to a read error. The rearrangement links TRBV5-6 to TRBJ2-7, with D possibly matching TRBD2 (5 bases). CDR1 is SGHDT, CDR2 YYEEEE, per germline. The CDR3 consists of 13 residues. DNA of the CDR3: TGTGCCAGCAGCTTGCCGGGGTACTACGAGCAATACTTC. This codes for CASSLPGYYEQYF. Based on the CDR3 plus reference TRBV5-6 and TRBJ2-7, the full variable domain is DAGVTQSPTHLIKTRGQQVTLRCSPKSGHDTVSWYQQALGQGPQFIFQYYEEEERQRGNFPDRFSGHQFPNYSSELNVNALLLGDSALYLCASSLPGYYEQYFGPGTRLTVT.

The chain is built from TRBV19 and TRBJ1-2, with TRBD1 matching 9 bases. This CDR3 has 15 residues. Germline loops: CDR1 LNHDA, CDR2 SQIVND (reference sequence). The V gene end was trimmed by 8 bases and the J gene end by 5 bases; junction bases not matched to a gene: 12. CDR3 in DNA: TGTGCCAGTGCGTCAGGGACAGGGACTTGGTATGGCTACACCTTC. It translates to CASASGTGTWYGYTF.

The chain is built from TRBV20-1 and TRBJ2-7; 7 bases align to TRBD1. Per the germline V gene, CDR1 is DFQATT and CDR2 is SNEGSKA (reference sequence). Unmatched junction bases numbered 7, after V lost 0 bases and J lost 5 bases. The length of the CDR3 is 14 residues. Here the CDR3 reads CSARDSTGAHEQYF. The CDR3 coding sequence is TGCAGTGCTAGAGATAGTACAGGGGCCCACGAGCAGTACTTC.

The chain combines TRBV6-2 or TRBV6-3 with TRBJ1-5, with a tentative D call TRBD1 (6 bases). V was shortened by 6 bases and J by 0 bases, with 9 bases between the two germline ends. The CDR3 spans 14 residues. Per the germline V gene, CDR1 is MNHEY and CDR2 is SVGEGT. CDR3 in amino acids: CASSKQGSNQPQHF. In DNA, the CDR3 is TGTGCCAGCAGCAAACAGGGTAGCAATCAGCCCCAGCATTTT.

The rearrangement links TRBV5-6 to TRBJ2-7, with 9 bases identical to TRBD1. The V gene's germline CDR1 is SGHDT and CDR2 YYEEEE. V dropped 2 bases and J dropped 4; count of bases not matched to a gene: 7. This CDR3 is built from 15 residues. The CDR3 nucleotides are TGTGCCAGCAGCTTAACCGGGACAGGGCCATACGAGCAGTACTTC. Its translation: CASSLTGTGPYEQYF.

V and J are TRBV7-9 and TRBJ1-1; the D is unclear. The ends were cut back, 5 bases at V and 1 base at J, with 11 bases in the middle. Germline assignment: CDR1 SEHNR and CDR2 FQNEAQ (reference sequence). The CDR3 has 14 amino acids. The CDR3 coding sequence is TGTGCCAGCAGCCGGACGGGCCGGAACACTGAAGCTTTCTTT. Translation: CASSRTGRNTEAFF. Together with reference TRBV7-9 and TRBJ1-1, the CDR3 gives the full variable domain: DTGVSQNPRHKITKRGQNVTFRCDPISEHNRLYWYRQTLGQGPEFLTYFQNEAQLEKSRLLSDRFSAERPKGSFSTLEIQRTEQGDSAMYLCASSRTGRNTEAFFGQGTRLTVV.

The genes are TRBV29-1 and TRBJ1-2, with 9 bases aligning to TRBD1. The CDR3 spans 14 residues. V shed 2 bases and J 4 bases; nucleotides not matched to a gene: 5. Germline CDR1 and CDR2: SQVTM and ANQGSEA. CDR3 in amino acids: CSVERTGDLYGYTF. The CDR3 region has the DNA TGCAGCGTTGAAAGGACAGGGGATCTCTATGGCTACACCTTC.

This clonotype appeared a single time. The chain has TRBV27 and TRBJ1-2, with TRBD1 identical over 9 bases. Looked up from germline, CDR1 is MNHEY and CDR2 is SMNVEV (reference sequence). The CDR3 has 14 amino acids. Unmatched junction bases numbered 6, after V lost 6 bases and J lost 4 bases. In DNA, the CDR3 is TGTGCCAGCAGACAACTGACAGGGGGCTATGGCTACACCTTC. Encoded protein: CASRQLTGGYGYTF.

The sample holds one count of this clonotype. The V and J genes are TRBV5-4 and TRBJ2-7, with 8 bases identical to TRBD2. The CDR3 contains 15 residues. V lost 3 bases and J lost 5; bases outside the gene matches: 10. Germline-derived CDR1 and CDR2 are SGHNT and YYREEE (reference sequence). The CDR3 spells CASSWAGTRGHEQYF. The CDR3 DNA reads as TGTGCCAGCAGCTGGGCCGGGACTAGGGGCCACGAGCAGTACTTC. The full variable domain, its missing parts supplied by reference TRBV5-4 and TRBJ2-7, is ETGVTQSPTHLIKTRGQQVTLRCSSQSGHNTVSWYQQALGQGPQFIFQYYREEENGRGNFPPRFSGLQFPNYSSELNVNALELDDSALYLCASSWAGTRGHEQYFGPGTRLTVT.

The chain employs TRBV9 and TRBJ2-3; D perhaps matches TRBD1 (5 bases). Per the germline V gene, CDR1 is SGDLS and CDR2 is YYNGEE. V was clipped by 6 bases and J by 6 bases, with 17 bases between them. This CDR3 comprises 14 residues. CDR3 loop: CASTPKGSPDTQYF. CDR3 nucleotides: TGTGCCAGCACCCCCAAGGGGTCGCCGGATACGCAGTATTTT.